The 3 T cell receptor beta chains given below trace back to one sample, sequenced in a study of OX40 agonist ivuxolimab in advanced cancers. Clones were read by immunoSEQ multiplex PCR, and TCRdb kept only the in-frame ones, dropping some. The sample shows about 50,000 clones, around 82% of them seen only once. Sample: CD4+ or CD8+ T cells sorted from blood, taken in a trial of the OX40 agonist ivuxolimab. Every receptor here comes from an adult with an advanced solid tumor such as melanoma, head and neck, liver or kidney cancer.

CDR3 in amino acids: CASSVGFNQPQHF. CDR3 DNA: TGTGCCAGCAGCGTAGGTTTTAATCAGCCCCAGCATTTT. The chain uses TRBV9 and TRBJ1-5; D is unresolved. The CDR3 has 13 amino acids. Between the trimmed V and J ends, which lost 0 bases and 4 bases, there was a span of 5 bases. Germline V CDR1 and CDR2: SGDLS, YYNGEE.

This sequence joins TRBV6-1 and TRBJ1-6; 11 nucleotides agree with TRBD1. In germline, CDR1 is MNHNS, CDR2 SASEGT. The V segment lost 6 bases and the J segment 9 bases; nucleotides outside the gene matches: 7. The CDR3 has 15 amino acids. CDR3 DNA: TGTGCCAGCAGACTGGGACAGGGGGTTGCTTCACCCCTCCACTTT. Translated, it gives CASRLGQGVASPLHF.

The chain has TRBV7-2 and TRBJ1-1; TRBD1 matches at 10 bases. The CDR3 spans 17 residues. Germline V CDR1 and CDR2: SGHTA, FQGNSA. Losses at the gene ends were 6 bases for V and 0 bases for J; bases not matched to a gene: 10. In nucleotides, the CDR3 is TGTGCCAGCAGACAAACCGACAGGGGGCACATGAACACTGAAGCTTTCTTT. The encoded protein is CASRQTDRGHMNTEAFF.